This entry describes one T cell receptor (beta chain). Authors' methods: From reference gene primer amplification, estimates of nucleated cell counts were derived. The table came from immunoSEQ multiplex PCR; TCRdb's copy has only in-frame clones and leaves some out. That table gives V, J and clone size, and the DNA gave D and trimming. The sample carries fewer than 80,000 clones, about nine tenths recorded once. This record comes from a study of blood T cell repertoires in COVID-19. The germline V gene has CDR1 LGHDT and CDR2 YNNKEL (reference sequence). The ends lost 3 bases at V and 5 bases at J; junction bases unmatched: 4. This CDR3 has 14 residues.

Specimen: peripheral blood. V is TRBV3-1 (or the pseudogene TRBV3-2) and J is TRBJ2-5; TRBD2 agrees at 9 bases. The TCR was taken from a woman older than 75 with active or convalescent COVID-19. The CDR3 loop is CASSQRGGGETQYF. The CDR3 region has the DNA TGTGCCAGCAGCCAGCGGGGGGGCGGGGAGACCCAGTACTTC.